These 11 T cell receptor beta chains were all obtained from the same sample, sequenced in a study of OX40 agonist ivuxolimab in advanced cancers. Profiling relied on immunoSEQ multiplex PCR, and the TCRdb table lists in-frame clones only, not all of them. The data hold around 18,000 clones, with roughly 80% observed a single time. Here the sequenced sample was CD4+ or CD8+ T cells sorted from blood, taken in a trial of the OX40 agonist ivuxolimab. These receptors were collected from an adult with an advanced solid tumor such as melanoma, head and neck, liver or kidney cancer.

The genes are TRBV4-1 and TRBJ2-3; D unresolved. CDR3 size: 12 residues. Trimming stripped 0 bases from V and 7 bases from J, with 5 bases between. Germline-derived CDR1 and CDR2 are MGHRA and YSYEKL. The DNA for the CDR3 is TGCGCCAGCAGCCAAGATACGAATACGCAGTATTTT. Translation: CASSQDTNTQYF.

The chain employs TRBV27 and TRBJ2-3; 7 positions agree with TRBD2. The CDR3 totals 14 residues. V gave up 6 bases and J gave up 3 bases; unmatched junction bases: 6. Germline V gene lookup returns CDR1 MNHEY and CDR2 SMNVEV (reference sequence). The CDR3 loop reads CASRGGSKTDTQYF. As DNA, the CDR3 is TGTGCCAGCAGGGGGGGGTCGAAAACAGATACGCAGTATTTT.

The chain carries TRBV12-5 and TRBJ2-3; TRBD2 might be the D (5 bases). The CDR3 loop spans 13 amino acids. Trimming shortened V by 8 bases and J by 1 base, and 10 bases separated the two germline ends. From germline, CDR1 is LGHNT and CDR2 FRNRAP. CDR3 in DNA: TGTGCTAGTCTCTTTAGCGGCACAGATACGCAGTATTTT. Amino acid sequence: CASLFSGTDTQYF.

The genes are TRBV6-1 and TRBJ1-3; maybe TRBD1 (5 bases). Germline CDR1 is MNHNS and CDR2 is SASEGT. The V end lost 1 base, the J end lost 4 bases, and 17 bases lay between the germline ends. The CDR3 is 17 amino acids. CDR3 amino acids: CASSEVGPIVSGNTIYF. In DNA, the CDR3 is TGTGCCAGCAGTGAAGTGGGACCTATCGTCTCGGGAAACACCATATATTTT.

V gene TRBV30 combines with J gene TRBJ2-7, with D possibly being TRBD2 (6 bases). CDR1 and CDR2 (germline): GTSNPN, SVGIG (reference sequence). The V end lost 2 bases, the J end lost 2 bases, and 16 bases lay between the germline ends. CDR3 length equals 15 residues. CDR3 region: CAWSPTFWGAYEQYF. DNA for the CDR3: TGTGCCTGGAGTCCTACGTTCTGGGGGGCCTACGAGCAGTACTTC.

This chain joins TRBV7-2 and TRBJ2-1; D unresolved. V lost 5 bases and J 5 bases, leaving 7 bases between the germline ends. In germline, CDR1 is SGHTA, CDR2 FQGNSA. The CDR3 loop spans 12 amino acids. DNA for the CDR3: TGTGCCAGCAGCACCCGGGACAATGAGCAGTTCTTC. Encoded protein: CASSTRDNEQFF.

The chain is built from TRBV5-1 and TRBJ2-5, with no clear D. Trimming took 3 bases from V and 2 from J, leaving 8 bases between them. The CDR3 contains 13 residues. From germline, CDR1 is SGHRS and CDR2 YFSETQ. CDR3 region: CASSYHRQETQYF. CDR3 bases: TGCGCCAGCAGCTATCACCGACAAGAGACCCAGTACTTC.

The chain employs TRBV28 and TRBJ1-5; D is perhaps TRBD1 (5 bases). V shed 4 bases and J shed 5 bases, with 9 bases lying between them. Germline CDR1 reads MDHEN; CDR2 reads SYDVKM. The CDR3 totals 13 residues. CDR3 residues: CASSWGVDQPQHF. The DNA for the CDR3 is TGTGCCAGCAGTTGGGGCGTCGATCAGCCCCAGCATTTT.

The CDR3 coding sequence is TGTGCCAGCGCTTGGGGGGAGAAGACCGGGGAGCTGTTTTTT. It specifies CASAWGEKTGELFF. The genes are TRBV6-6 and TRBJ2-2, with D possibly TRBD2 on 6 matching bases. Germline V CDR1 and CDR2: MNHNY, SVGAGI (reference sequence). The CDR3 loop spans 14 amino acids. Trimming removed 8 bases from V and 5 bases from J, with 15 bases in between.

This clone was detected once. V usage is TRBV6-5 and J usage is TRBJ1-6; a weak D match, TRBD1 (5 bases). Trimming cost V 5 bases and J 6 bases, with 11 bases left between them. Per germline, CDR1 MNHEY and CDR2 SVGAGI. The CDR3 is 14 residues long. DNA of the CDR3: TGTGCCAGCAGTCGTGACAGTGCTAATTCACCCCTCCACTTT. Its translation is CASSRDSANSPLHF.

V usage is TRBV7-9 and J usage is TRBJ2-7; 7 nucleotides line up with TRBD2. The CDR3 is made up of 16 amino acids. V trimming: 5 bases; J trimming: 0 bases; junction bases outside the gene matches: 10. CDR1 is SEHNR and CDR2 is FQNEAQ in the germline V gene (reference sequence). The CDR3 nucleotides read TGTGCCAGCAGCCGGCGGGAGACCAGGAGCTCCTACGAGCAGTACTTC. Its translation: CASSRRETRSSYEQYF.